This T cell receptor (beta chain) was sequenced during a study of blood T cell repertoires in COVID-19. Study-wide context: COVID-19 samples collected from the United States, Italy and Spain covered acute and convalescent phases. T cells, B-cell-depleted T cells, or PBMCs provided the cDNA or gDNA that served as material.

In the authors' workflow: Estimated nucleated cell counts came from reference gene primer amplification. Assay used: immunoSEQ multiplex PCR; TCRdb lists only in-frame clones, some missing. V and J calls and clone size follow that table, whereas D and trimming were derived from the DNA. This sample has approximately 28,000 clones, with around four fifths found just once. Trimming removed 6 bases at V and 8 bases at J, with 11 bases between. Germline V gives CDR1 SQVTM, CDR2 ANQGSEA. The CDR3 sequence is 12 residues long. The chain uses TRBV29-1 and TRBJ2-6, with a weak D call TRBD1 (6 bases). The sequencing sample was made of peripheral blood. The clonotype was recovered from a woman between 65 and 79 years old with active or convalescent COVID-19. The CDR3: CSVADSPNVLTF. CDR3 DNA: TGCAGCGTGGCGGACAGTCCCAACGTCCTGACTTTC.